This T cell receptor (beta chain) was identified in a study of OX40 agonist ivuxolimab in advanced cancers. Whole-study context: Partial responses were achieved by three patients: one hepatocellular carcinoma, two cutaneous melanoma. General study points: Normalized expansion of T-cell clones was also low for some nonresponders.

This clone has more than one count but fewer than ten. Its cognate antigen is unknown. Generated by immunoSEQ multiplex PCR, the TCRdb table keeps only in-frame clones and is missing some. The sample shows tens of thousands of clones, about nine tenths of them seen only once. The length of the CDR3 is 13 residues. V lost 2 bases and J 6 bases, leaving 8 bases between the germline ends. The germline V gene has CDR1 MNHEY and CDR2 SMNVEV (reference sequence). The source material was CD4+ or CD8+ T cells sorted from blood, sampled in a trial of the OX40 agonist ivuxolimab. The chain uses TRBV27 and TRBJ1-5, with D unclear. The receptor was derived from an adult with an advanced solid tumor such as melanoma, head and neck, liver or kidney cancer. The CDR3 DNA reads TGTGCCAGCAGTTTAGCCGGAGGTCAGCCCCAGCATTTT. Protein: CASSLAGGQPQHF.